Described below is a single T cell receptor (beta chain) sequence and its context. This same CDR3 is encoded by further DNA sequences in the sample. Sequencing was performed with immunoSEQ multiplex PCR; in TCRdb, only in-frame clones are kept and a portion is missing. Among about 1.1 million clones listed, approximately 80% were seen once. These data come from a study of shared clonotypes between healthy human individuals. CDR1 and CDR2 from the germline V gene are SNHLY and FYNNEI. The CDR3 consists of 15 residues. The V end was cut by 3 bases, the J end by 0 bases, with 9 bases between. The sequence was obtained from a man aged 18 to 29 in good health. Some clones in this sample may be carry-over from other donors' samples. Sequences were obtained from memory CD4+ T cells from PBMCs. As for subset: CD45RA-negative fraction. The chain couples TRBV2 to TRBJ2-1, with a possible D match to TRBD2 (5 bases). CDR3: CASSDRGSSYNEQFF. CDR3 bases: TGTGCCAGCAGTGACCGGGGAAGCTCCTACAATGAGCAGTTCTTC.